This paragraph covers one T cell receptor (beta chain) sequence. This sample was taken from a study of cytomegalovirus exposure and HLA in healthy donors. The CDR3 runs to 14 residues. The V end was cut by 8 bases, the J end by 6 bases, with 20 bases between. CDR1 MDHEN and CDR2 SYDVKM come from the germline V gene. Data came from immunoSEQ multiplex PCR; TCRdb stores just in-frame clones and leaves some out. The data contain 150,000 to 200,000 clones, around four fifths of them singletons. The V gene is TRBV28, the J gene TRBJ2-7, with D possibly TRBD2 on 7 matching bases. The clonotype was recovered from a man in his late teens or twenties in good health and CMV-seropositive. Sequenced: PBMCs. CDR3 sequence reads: CASRRGGGTSEQYF. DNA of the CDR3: TGTGCCAGCCGCCGAGGGGGGGGAACTTCCGAGCAGTACTTC.